The T cell receptor beta chain described here comes from a study of regulatory T cells in long-lasting Graves disease. At the level of the study: Graves' disease counted as persistent after over 5 years of antithyroid drugs with positive TSH receptor antibodies. Findings and limits, study-wide: Whereas about a thousand public clonotypes were shared by new patients, persistent patients shared more, at a few thousand.

Comment on this clonotype: Antigen unknown.

As to time point: persistent/refractory GD, antithyroid drugs over 5 years with positive TRAb. The TCR library was prepared using RNA isolated from PBMCs. Germline loops: CDR1 SGHAT, CDR2 FQDESV (reference sequence). Trimming took off 5 bases at V and 7 bases at J, with 26 bases between the two ends. This CDR3 is built from 17 residues. Arm-PCR of CDR3 regions and iRepertoire HTBI primers were the basis on which TCR beta libraries were built. MiXCR, run by TCRdb on the multiplex PCR reads, gives a single entry per CDR3 protein. The sample carries fewer than 550,000 distinct CDR3 sequences, around a fifth recorded once.

The sequencing here drew on peripheral blood mononuclear cells (PBMCs), taken when the disease was refractory, from a patient treated with antithyroid drugs. V usage is TRBV11-1 and J usage is TRBJ1-2; unclear D gene. This receptor was obtained from a female donor with Graves disease. CDR3 in DNA: TGTGCCAGCAGCCCCCAGAGCCTACAATTACATCCGGGTGGCTACACCTTC. Amino acid sequence: CASSPQSLQLHPGGYTF.